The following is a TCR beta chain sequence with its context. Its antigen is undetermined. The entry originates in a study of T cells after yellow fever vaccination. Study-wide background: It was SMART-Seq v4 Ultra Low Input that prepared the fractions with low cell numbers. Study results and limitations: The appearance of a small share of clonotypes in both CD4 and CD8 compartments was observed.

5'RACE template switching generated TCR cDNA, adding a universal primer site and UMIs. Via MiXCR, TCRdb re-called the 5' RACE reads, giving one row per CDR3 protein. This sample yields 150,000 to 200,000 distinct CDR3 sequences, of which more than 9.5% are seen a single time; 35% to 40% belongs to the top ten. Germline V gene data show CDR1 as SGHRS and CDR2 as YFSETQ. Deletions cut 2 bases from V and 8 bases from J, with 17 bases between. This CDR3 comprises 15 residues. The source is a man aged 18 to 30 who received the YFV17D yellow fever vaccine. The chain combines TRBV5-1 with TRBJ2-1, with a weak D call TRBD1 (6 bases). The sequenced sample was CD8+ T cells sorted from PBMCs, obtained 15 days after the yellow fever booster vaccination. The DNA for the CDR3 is TGCGCCAGCAGCTTCGGCAGGGGAGATATACATGAGCAGTTCTTC. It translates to CASSFGRGDIHEQFF.